This TCR beta chain was sequenced in a study of T cells in Graves' hyperthyroidism and ophthalmopathy. Study at large: Peripheral blood was secured at the point of initial diagnosis, before any treatment.

Germline loops: CDR1 SEHNR, CDR2 FQNEAQ (reference sequence). V was cut by 5 bases and J by 5 bases, with 14 bases left in between. The CDR3 is 14 residues long. Ten or more counts support this clonotype. Patients were excluded because of uncontrolled infection, other autoimmune disease, pregnancy or lactation. Amplification of TCR beta CDR3 regions used RNA as the template. The HTBI primer set drove a first-round RT-PCR of the TCR CDR3. MiXCR was run by TCRdb on the multiplex PCR reads, yielding one entry per CDR3 protein. The repertoire includes some 770,000 distinct CDR3 sequences, about a sixth of them detected once, and approximately 8.4% sits in the top ten.

This TCR came from a man between 18 and 35 years old with Graves' hyperthyroidism. J is TRBJ2-3 and V is TRBV7-9, with a tentative D call TRBD2 (5 bases). Sequenced: blood. CDR3 protein: CASSRGGAEDTQYF. DNA of the CDR3: TGTGCCAGCAGCCGAGGAGGCGCGGAAGATACGCAGTATTTT.